These 20 T cell receptor beta chains originate from one sample sequenced in a study of identical twins. Using its own MiXCR run on the 5' RACE reads, TCRdb lists one record per CDR3 protein. Counted here are hundreds of thousands of distinct CDR3 sequences, 9% to 15% occurring once; the ten biggest clones make up 1.5% to 2%. The same data also went into a second study, on yellow fever vaccine responses in identical twins.

Sequencing used PBMCs. The receptors were gathered from a young woman in good health.

V is TRBV6-2 or TRBV6-3 and J is TRBJ2-5, with 9 nucleotides matching TRBD1. Germline V gene sequence: CDR1 MNHEY, CDR2 SVGEGT. V was pared by 2 bases and J by 5 bases, with 9 bases of the junction left unmatched. This CDR3 comprises 16 residues. The CDR3 spells CASSYRGQGRWETQYF. The DNA of the CDR3 is TGTGCCAGCAGTTACCGGGGACAGGGAAGGTGGGAGACCCAGTACTTC.

This clonotype was seen only a few times. The CDR3 nucleotides read TGTGCCACGGGCCCAGGGGGCCCCCCACAAGAGACCCAGTACTTC. Translated: CATGPGGPPQETQYF. This chain joins TRBV10-3 and TRBJ2-5; 8 bases align to TRBD1. With 10 bases clipped from V and 2 bases from J, the junction kept 12 bases outside the gene matches. Germline V lookup: CDR1 ENHRY, CDR2 SYGVKD. CDR3 size: 15 residues.

This clonotype was seen more than once but under ten times. The V and J genes are TRBV28 and TRBJ2-3, with 12 nucleotides matching TRBD2. This CDR3 comprises 16 residues. CDR1 MDHEN and CDR2 SYDVKM come from the germline V gene. V dropped 4 bases and J dropped 8; count of bases not matched to a gene: 10. The CDR3 reads CASSSSLAGGPGTQYF. The CDR3 coding sequence is TGTGCCAGCAGTTCATCCCTAGCGGGGGGGCCGGGTACGCAGTATTTT.

This clonotype was found many times. The chain carries TRBV20-1 and TRBJ2-1; D call uncertain. The germline V gene has CDR1 DFQATT and CDR2 SNEGSKA (reference sequence). The CDR3 is 11 residues long. Trimming took off 7 bases at V and 9 bases at J, with 13 bases between the two ends. CDR3 nucleotide sequence: TGCAGTGTCGTCCGCATCACTGAGCAGTTCTTC. Amino acid sequence: CSVVRITEQFF.

This clonotype was counted only a few times. The chain links TRBV20-1 to TRBJ2-2; 11 nucleotides align to TRBD1. V trimming: 1 base; J trimming: 3 bases; junction bases outside the gene matches: 1. The CDR3 spans 15 residues. Germline V gene sequence: CDR1 DFQATT, CDR2 SNEGSKA (reference sequence). CDR3 sequence: CSARGTGGYTGELFF. The CDR3 coding sequence is TGCAGTGCTAGAGGGACAGGGGGCTACACCGGGGAGCTGTTTTTT.

This clonotype was counted many times. This rearrangement joins TRBV6-2 or TRBV6-3 to TRBJ2-1; 11 positions match TRBD1. V shed 8 bases and J 8 bases; nucleotides not matched to a gene: 14. Looked up from germline, CDR1 is MNHEY and CDR2 is SVGEGT. The CDR3 consists of 16 residues. This CDR3 is CASRPRGTGGIDEQFF. As DNA, the CDR3 is TGTGCCAGCCGCCCACGAGGGACAGGGGGGATCGATGAGCAGTTCTTC.

V gene TRBV7-8 combines with J gene TRBJ2-5; no firm D call. Deletions cut 4 bases from V and 2 bases from J, with 17 bases between. CDR3 length: 16 amino acids. Per germline, CDR1 SGHVS and CDR2 FQNEAQ. DNA of the CDR3: TGTGCCAGCAGCTCCGACGATTTGTGGAATCAAGAGACCCAGTACTTC. The encoded protein is CASSSDDLWNQETQYF.

This clonotype was recorded at least ten times. The V gene is TRBV5-1, the J gene TRBJ1-1; unclear D gene. Trimming stripped 0 bases from V and 8 bases from J, with 8 bases between. The CDR3 sequence is 12 residues long. Germline V lookup: CDR1 SGHRS, CDR2 YFSETQ. This chain's CDR3 is CASSLAGQEAFF. CDR3 DNA: TGCGCCAGCAGCTTGGCCGGTCAAGAAGCTTTCTTT. The full variable domain, with the rest looked up from reference TRBV5-1 and TRBJ1-1, is KAGVTQTPRYLIKTRGQQVTLSCSPISGHRSVSWYQQTPGQGLQFLFEYFSETQRNKGNFPGRFSGRQFSNSRSEMNVSTLELGDSALYLCASSLAGQEAFFGQGTRLTVV.

At least ten counts were recorded for this clonotype. The rearrangement joins TRBV14 to TRBJ2-1; TRBD2 might be the D (5 bases). Trimming shortened V by 0 bases and J by 8 bases, and 17 bases separated the two germline ends. This CDR3 spans 16 amino acids. Germline V CDR1 and CDR2: SGHDN, FVKESK. The chain's CDR3 is CASSQDRWERQHEQFF. The CDR3 nucleotides are TGTGCCAGCAGCCAAGATAGGTGGGAGCGACAACATGAGCAGTTCTTC.

This clonotype was counted a few times. The chain carries TRBV27 and TRBJ2-1; D remains ambiguous. The V gene's germline CDR1 is MNHEY and CDR2 SMNVEV (reference sequence). CDR3 length: 12 amino acids. Trimming removed 4 bases at V and 9 bases at J, with 10 bases between. The CDR3, as DNA: TGTGCCAGCAGTTCCGTATTCGGTGAGCAGTTCTTC. Its translation: CASSSVFGEQFF.

This chain uses TRBV20-1 with TRBJ2-7; unclear D gene. The CDR3 has 12 residues. V was pared by 3 bases and J by 3 bases, with 9 bases between. Per germline, CDR1 DFQATT and CDR2 SNEGSKA (reference sequence). DNA of the CDR3: TGCAGTGCTAGGGACGGTAACTACGAGCAGTACGTC. Its protein is CSARDGNYEQYV.

This clonotype was seen only a few times. The rearrangement joins TRBV5-5 to TRBJ2-7; the match to TRBD2 covers 9 bases. The CDR3 spans 16 residues. CDR1 and CDR2 (germline): SGHKS, YYEKEE (reference sequence). Unmatched junction bases numbered 6, after V lost 0 bases and J lost 2 bases. The CDR3 sequence: CASSLARRGGPYEQYV. The DNA for the CDR3 is TGTGCCAGCAGCTTGGCGAGGCGGGGGGGCCCCTACGAGCAGTACGTC.

This chain uses TRBV29-1 with TRBJ2-1, with D perhaps TRBD1 (6 bases). V was shortened by 1 base and J by 4 bases, with 14 bases between the two germline ends. There are 15 residues in the CDR3. From germline, CDR1 is SQVTM and CDR2 ANQGSEA. The CDR3 sequence: CSVEGPDQGYNEQFF. The CDR3 DNA is TGCAGCGTTGAAGGCCCAGATCAGGGGTACAATGAGCAGTTCTTC.

This clonotype occurred many times. V and J are TRBV4-1 and TRBJ2-1; TRBD1 aligns across 7 bases. Germline lookup yields CDR1 MGHRA and CDR2 YSYEKL. The length of the CDR3 is 15 residues. V shed 4 bases, J shed 5 bases, and the junction held 8 bases outside the gene matches. CDR3: CASSRSGTANNEQFF. DNA of the CDR3: TGCGCCAGCAGCCGTTCCGGGACAGCTAACAATGAGCAGTTCTTC.

The rearrangement links TRBV20-1 to TRBJ1-1; TRBD1 agrees at 7 bases. With 2 bases clipped from V and 7 bases from J, the junction kept 7 bases outside the gene matches. The CDR3 totals 13 residues. The germline V gene has CDR1 DFQATT and CDR2 SNEGSKA (reference sequence). The CDR3 region is CSARQEGGGEAFF. Here the CDR3 DNA reads TGCAGTGCTAGACAGGAAGGGGGCGGTGAAGCTTTCTTT.

This clonotype was detected many times. The V gene is TRBV10-3, the J gene TRBJ1-3; D is perhaps TRBD1 (5 bases). Germline CDR1 is ENHRY and CDR2 is SYGVKD. Trimming took 3 bases from V and 6 from J, leaving 12 bases between them. There are 14 residues in the CDR3. CDR3 bases: TGTGCCATCAGTGAATCGAGACAGCTAAACACCATATATTTT. Its protein product is CAISESRQLNTIYF.

This clonotype was seen only a few times. The V call is TRBV5-1, the J call TRBJ1-1, with TRBD1 matching 7 bases. The length of the CDR3 is 14 residues. Per the germline V gene, CDR1 is SGHRS and CDR2 is YFSETQ. V lost 4 bases to trimming and J lost 6 bases; unmatched junction nucleotides: 9. The CDR3 bases are TGCGCCAGCAGCCCAGACAGGGTAAGCGCTGAAGCTTTCTTT. It yields the protein CASSPDRVSAEAFF. The variable domain in full, with the rest retrieved from reference TRBV5-1 and TRBJ1-1, is KAGVTQTPRYLIKTRGQQVTLSCSPISGHRSVSWYQQTPGQGLQFLFEYFSETQRNKGNFPGRFSGRQFSNSRSEMNVSTLELGDSALYLCASSPDRVSAEAFFGQGTRLTVV.

The chain employs TRBV7-6 and TRBJ1-1, with D possibly TRBD1 on 5 matching bases. The ends were cut back, 5 bases at V and 6 bases at J, with 19 bases in the middle. The CDR3 is made up of 15 amino acids. Germline V lookup: CDR1 SGHVS, CDR2 FNYEAQ. CDR3 nucleotide sequence: TGTGCCAGCAGCCCCAGGTGGGGGTTCGACGCTGAAGCTTTCTTT. It yields the protein CASSPRWGFDAEAFF. The full variable domain, its missing parts supplied by reference TRBV7-6 and TRBJ1-1, is GAGVSQSPRYKVTKRGQDVALRCDPISGHVSLYWYRQALGQGPEFLTYFNYEAQQDKSGLPNDRFSAERPEGSISTLTIQRTEQRDSAMYRCASSPRWGFDAEAFFGQGTRLTVV.

V gene TRBV15 combines with J gene TRBJ2-5, with 8 bases lining up with TRBD1. V trimming: 5 bases; J trimming: 3 bases; junction bases outside the gene matches: 8. The CDR3 consists of 15 residues. The germline V gene encodes CDR1 LNHNV and CDR2 YYDKDF (reference sequence). The CDR3, as DNA: TGTGCCACCAGCGATCCGGGACAGGATAAAGAGACCCAGTACTTC. It codes for CATSDPGQDKETQYF.

The chain uses TRBV15 and TRBJ2-7; TRBD1 agrees at 7 bases. In germline, CDR1 is LNHNV, CDR2 YYDKDF (reference sequence). With 0 bases clipped from V and 7 bases from J, the junction kept 9 bases outside the gene matches. The CDR3 totals 15 residues. The CDR3 coding sequence is TGTGCCACCAGCAGAGATCGAAGGGGGCTCGATGAGCAGTACTTC. It yields the protein CATSRDRRGLDEQYF.